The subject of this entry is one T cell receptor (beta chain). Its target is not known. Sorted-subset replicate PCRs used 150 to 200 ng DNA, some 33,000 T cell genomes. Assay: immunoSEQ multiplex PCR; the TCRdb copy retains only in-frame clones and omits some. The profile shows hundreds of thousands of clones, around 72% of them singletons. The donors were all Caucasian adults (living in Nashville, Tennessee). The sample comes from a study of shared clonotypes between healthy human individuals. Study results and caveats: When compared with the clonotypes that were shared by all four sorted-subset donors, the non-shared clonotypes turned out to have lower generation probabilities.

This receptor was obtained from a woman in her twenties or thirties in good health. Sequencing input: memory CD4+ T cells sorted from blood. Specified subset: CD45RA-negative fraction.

CDR3 DNA sequence: TGTGCCAGCAGCACCTCGACAGGGCAAACTGAAGCTTTCTTT. Translated, it gives CASSTSTGQTEAFF. This chain connects TRBV9 to TRBJ1-1; 7 bases align to TRBD1. The CDR3 is 14 residues long. V dropped 4 bases and J dropped 5; count of bases not matched to a gene: 8. Germline-derived CDR1 and CDR2 are SGDLS and YYNGEE. The full variable domain, its missing parts supplied by reference TRBV9 and TRBJ1-1, is DSGVTQTPKHLITATGQRVTLRCSPRSGDLSVYWYQQSLDQGLQFLIQYYNGEERAKGNILERFSAQQFPDLHSELNLSSLELGDSALYFCASSTSTGQTEAFFGQGTRLTVV.